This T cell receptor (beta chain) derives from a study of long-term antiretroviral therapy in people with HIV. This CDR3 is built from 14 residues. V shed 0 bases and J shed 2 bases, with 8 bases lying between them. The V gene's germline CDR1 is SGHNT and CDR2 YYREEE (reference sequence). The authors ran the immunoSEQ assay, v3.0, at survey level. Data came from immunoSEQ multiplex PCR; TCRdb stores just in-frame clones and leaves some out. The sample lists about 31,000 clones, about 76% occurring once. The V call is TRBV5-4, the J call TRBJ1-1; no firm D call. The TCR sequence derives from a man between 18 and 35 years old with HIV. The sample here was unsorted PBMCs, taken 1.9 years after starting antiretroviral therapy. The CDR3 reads CASSLDNVNTEAFF. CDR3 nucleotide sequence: TGTGCCAGCAGCTTGGATAATGTTAACACTGAAGCTTTCTTT.